This T cell receptor beta chain came from a study of memory CD4+ T cells and cytomegalovirus serostatus (dated by TCRdb to the late 2010s). For the wider study: A total of roughly 35 healthy Belgian adults, of whom 9 were CMV seropositive and approximately 24 were CMV seronegative, were included in the cohort. CD4+ memory TCRbeta repertoires of a Belgian cohort with known cytomegalovirus serostatus were sequenced in order to replicate a published TCR-based CMV serostatus classifier. Overall results and qualifications from the work: Only CD4+CD45RO+ memory cells were sequenced, in contrast to the original study, in which naive and memory CD4+ and CD8+ populations were covered. Of 164 previously reported CMV-associated TCRbeta sequences, around 70 appeared in the CD4+ memory repertoires, each in one to five individuals. The results were interpreted as suggesting that the CMV-associated TCR signature is mostly present in the CD4+ memory repertoire. A median bootstrapped AUC of 0.95 with a 95% CI of 0.76-1.00 was achieved on the Belgian cohort by the original-framework classifier. CMV serostatus prediction reached a median bootstrapped AUC of roughly 0.95 with the original framework and 0.91 with a US-trained random forest.

A word on this clone: Its antigen target is currently unknown. Within one base of it there is no much larger clone, and no base qualities were kept.

The Quick-DNA Microprep Kit was used to extract genomic DNA from the sorted cells. Amplification of TCRbeta DNA was done with the immunoSEQ hsTCRbeta kit, following the protocol from the manufacturer. TCRbeta libraries were sequenced on an Illumina MiSeq instrument. As for the authors' bioinformatics: Once out-of-frame sequences had been removed, millions of distinct TCRbeta sequences were left, which works out to an average of around 70,000 per individual. Each individual was scored by the count of about 150 previously reported CMV-associated TCRbeta sequences and the total productive distinct TCRbeta count. A beta-binomial model was reimplemented in Python, and random forests from scikit-learn, run with default parameters, were trained on data from the US cohort. Classifier performance on the Belgian cohort was reported as the median AUC with percentile confidence intervals calculated over 10,000 bootstrap iterations. TCRdb limited this immuneACCESS table to in-frame rearrangements with V and J called. A share of clones is missing; checked studies link under half to unresolved V genes, and the rest is unexplained. V and J calls and clone size come straight from that table; D and trimming were deduced from the DNA. Here the sample has approximately 88,000 clones; over 70% occur a single time. 3.6% of the sample rests with the top ten.

Single viable CD3+CD4+CD8-CD45RO+ cells were sorted as memory CD4+ T cells on a FACSAria II. CMV serostatus was determined with a Roche Elecsys assay detecting serum IgG against CMV pp150, pp28, p38 and p52. Once the samples were thawed, total CD4+ T cells were enriched through positive selection using CD4 magnetic microbeads. The samples came from a different study that was designed specifically to examine the CD4+ T cell memory repertoire. Peripheral blood mononuclear cells were isolated and cryopreserved according to standard operating procedures, and serum was kept at -80 degrees C. CD3-PerCP (BW264/56), CD4-APC (RPA-T4), CD45RO-PE (UCHT1) and CD8-Pacific Orange (3B5) antibodies were used for staining, and non-viable cells were excluded with Sytox blue. Sequenced: memory CD4+ T cells from blood. This clonotype was sampled from an adult in good health and CMV-seropositive.

In nucleotide form, the sequence is TGTGCCAGCAGCTTAAGCGGTACAGATACGCAGTATTTT. Translated, this is CASSLSGTDTQYF. Here the chain combines TRBV11-1 and TRBJ2-3; matching of 5 bases hints at TRBD2 as the D gene. Taken from the germline V gene (reference sequence), the CDR1 and CDR2 loops are SGHAT and FQDESV. V loses 2 bases, J loses 3 bases, and the germline ends lie 6 bases apart. Reading from cysteine to phenylalanine, the CDR3 counts 13 amino acids. The sequence is cut down to CDR3 DNA, 39 bases in frame from base 1.